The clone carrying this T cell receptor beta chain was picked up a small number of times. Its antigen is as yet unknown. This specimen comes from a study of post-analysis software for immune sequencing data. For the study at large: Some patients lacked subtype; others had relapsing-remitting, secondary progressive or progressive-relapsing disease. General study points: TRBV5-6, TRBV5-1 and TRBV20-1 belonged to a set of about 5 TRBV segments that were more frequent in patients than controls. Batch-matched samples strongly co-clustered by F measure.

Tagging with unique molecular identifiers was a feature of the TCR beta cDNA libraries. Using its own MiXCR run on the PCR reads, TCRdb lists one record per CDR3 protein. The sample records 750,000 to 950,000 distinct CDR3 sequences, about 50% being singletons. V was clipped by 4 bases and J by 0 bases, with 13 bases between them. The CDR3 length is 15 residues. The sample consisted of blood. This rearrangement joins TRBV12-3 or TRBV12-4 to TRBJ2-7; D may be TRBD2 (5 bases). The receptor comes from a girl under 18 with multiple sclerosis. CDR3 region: CASSWKERSSYEQYF. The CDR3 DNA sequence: TGTGCCAGCAGTTGGAAGGAGCGGAGCTCCTACGAGCAGTACTTC.